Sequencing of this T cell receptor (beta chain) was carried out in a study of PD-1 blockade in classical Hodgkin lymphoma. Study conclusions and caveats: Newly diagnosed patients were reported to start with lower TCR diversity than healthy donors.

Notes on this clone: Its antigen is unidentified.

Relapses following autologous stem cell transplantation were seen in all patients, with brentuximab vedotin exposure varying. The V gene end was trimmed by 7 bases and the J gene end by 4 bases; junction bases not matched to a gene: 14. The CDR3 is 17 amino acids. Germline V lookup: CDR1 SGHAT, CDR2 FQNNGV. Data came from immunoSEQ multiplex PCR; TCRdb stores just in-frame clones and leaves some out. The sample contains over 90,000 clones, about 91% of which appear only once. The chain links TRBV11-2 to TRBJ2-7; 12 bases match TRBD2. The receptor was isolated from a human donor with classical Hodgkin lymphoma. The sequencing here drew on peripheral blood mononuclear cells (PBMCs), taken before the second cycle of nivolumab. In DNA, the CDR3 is TGTGCCAGCATTTCTAGGACTAGCGGGAACTCCCCATACGAGCAGTACTTC. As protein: CASISRTSGNSPYEQYF.